The clone carrying this T cell receptor (beta chain) was detected ten times or more. Its specificity is not known. Sequenced material consisted of expressed TCRB transcripts (all of the isolated RNA was reverse transcribed). Repertoires were generated with immunoSEQ multiplex PCR, while TCRdb's copy carries only in-frame clones and drops some. The sample shows approximately 250,000 clones, 11% to 15% of them seen only once. The CDR3 covers 13 residues. The junction had 2 bases not matched to a gene; V was cut back by 6 bases and J by 2 bases. In germline, CDR1 is SGHTA, CDR2 FQGNSA. This sample is part of a study of beta chain features in type 1 diabetes. Whole-study context: Age, gender and cell yields were similar between patients and healthy donors. Whole-study results and caveats: HLA influence on TCRB rearrangement stayed unresolved here. Fewer insertions but more deletions were seen at VDJ junctions in type 1 diabetes patients.

The rearrangement links TRBV7-2 to TRBJ2-5; 8 nucleotides agree with TRBD2. Material for sequencing was naive CD4+ T cells from blood. The sequence came from a woman aged 40 to 50 in good health. For the CDR3, the DNA is TGTGCCAGCAGAATAGCGGGGCAAGAGACCCAGTACTTC. Amino acids: CASRIAGQETQYF.